This TCR beta chain was sequenced in a study of blood T cell repertoires in COVID-19. Sequenced by immunoSEQ multiplex PCR; TCRdb stores in-frame clones only, minus some. The data hold about 170,000 clones, with around four fifths observed a single time. A Seattle source enrolled patients during active infection and followed them longitudinally. V lost 5 bases to trimming and J lost 7 bases, with 26 bases between them. The CDR3 runs 17 residues. Germline CDR1 MNHEY, CDR2 SVGEGT. This chain connects TRBV6-2 or TRBV6-3 to TRBJ1-2, with D possibly being TRBD1 (5 bases). Source material: peripheral blood. The receptor's source is a woman of 80 years or more with COVID-19, enrolled during active disease. Written as DNA, the CDR3 is TGTGCCAGCAGTCCCGGGGGGACTCGGGGATCGGTCTCTGGCTACACCTTC. It translates to CASSPGGTRGSVSGYTF.